The rows below give T cell receptor beta chains drawn from one sample of a study of blood T cells in healthy people across ages. In TCRdb, the 5' RACE reads were re-called with MiXCR into one record per CDR3 protein. Of some 1.5 million distinct CDR3 sequences listed, about 30% are singletons. What was sequenced was blood. The receptors were sampled from a young woman in good health. CDR3s include the opening cysteine and the closing phenylalanine or tryptophan. Fields, in order: CDR3 length, D gene, V gene, clone size, J gene, CDR3 protein, CDR3 DNA. The D gene is left open where the match is weak. Only some rows state a clone size, as once, few, many or a class for expanded clones.

16	TRBD1	TRBV6-2/TRBV6-3	few	TRBJ1-5	CASSYSGGRSNQPQHF	TGTGCCAGCAGTTACTCAGGGGGCCGTAGCAATCAGCCCCAGCATTTT
15	NA	TRBV20-1	NA	TRBJ2-7	CSARDRPGSSYEQYF	TGCAGTGCTAGAGATCGCCCTGGAAGCTCCTACGAGCAGTACTTC
15	NA	TRBV5-1	few	TRBJ2-2	CASSSSDANTGELFF	TGCGCCAGCAGCTCCAGCGACGCGAACACCGGGGAGCTGTTTTTT
12	NA	TRBV20-1	NA	TRBJ1-2	CSARTDHYGYTF	TGCAGTGCCCGGACAGATCACTATGGCTACACCTTC
11	NA	TRBV29-1	NA	TRBJ2-7	CSLAQGYEQYF	TGCAGCCTCGCTCAGGGATACGAGCAGTACTTC
16	NA	TRBV12-3/TRBV12-4	many	TRBJ1-5	CASSLNPGPSNQPQHF	TGTGCCAGCAGTTTAAATCCGGGACCCAGCAATCAGCCCCAGCATTTT
16	NA	TRBV11-2	few	TRBJ1-6	CASSLGRGVYNSPLHF	TGTGCCAGCAGCCTGGGTCGGGGGGTCTATAATTCACCCCTCCACTTT
16	NA	TRBV7-2	NA	TRBJ2-5	CASSLSLGGGGETQYF	TGTGCCAGCAGCCTCAGCCTCGGCGGGGGCGGGGAGACCCAGTACTTC
16	NA	TRBV4-1	NA	TRBJ1-2	CASSQGSGVGNYGYTF	TGCGCCAGCAGCCAAGGATCAGGGGTCGGGAACTATGGCTACACCTTC
14	TRBD2	TRBV7-2	many	TRBJ2-7	CASSFSAGGSEQYF	TGTGCCAGCAGCTTCTCGGCGGGAGGGTCCGAGCAGTACTTC
12	NA	TRBV7-2	NA	TRBJ2-7	CASSLGVHEQYF	TGTGCCAGCAGCTTAGGGGTACACGAGCAGTACTTC
19	TRBD2	TRBV5-5	many	TRBJ2-7	CASTDSPGTSGVILYEQYF	TGTGCCAGCACTGACAGTCCCGGGACTAGCGGGGTGATCCTCTACGAGCAGTACTTC
15	TRBD2	TRBV11-2	NA	TRBJ2-3	CASSFGGGALDTQYF	TGTGCCAGCAGCTTCGGCGGGGGGGCCTTAGATACGCAGTATTTT
13	NA	TRBV20-1	few	TRBJ1-1	CSARDFLNTEAFF	TGCAGTGCTAGAGATTTCCTAAACACTGAAGCTTTCTTT
16	NA	TRBV11-2	few	TRBJ2-5	CASSLGRYSGYETQYF	TGTGCCAGCAGCTTAGGACGTTACTCAGGATACGAGACCCAGTACTTC
15	TRBD1	TRBV7-2	few	TRBJ1-2	CASSSGTALWGGYTF	TGTGCCAGCAGCTCGGGGACAGCCTTGTGGGGTGGCTACACCTTC